The sequence of this TCR beta chain was determined in a study of identical twins. Germline V gene lookup returns CDR1 SQVTM and CDR2 ANQGSEA. The CDR3 totals 13 residues. The V and J ends lost 5 bases and 3 bases respectively, with 13 bases between them. TCRdb fed the 5' RACE reads into MiXCR, producing one record per CDR3 protein. Altogether about 690,000 distinct CDR3 sequences are present, 6.1% being singletons, with the ten largest covering around 1.7%. Study observations and caveats: Reduced insertions were recorded for abundant cord blood beta clonotypes, with no such pattern in memory repertoires.

A note on this clonotype: Its antigen is undetermined.

Specimen: naive T cells sorted from blood. The genes are TRBV29-1 and TRBJ1-1; no firm D call. The sequence derives from a man aged 18 to 29 in good health. The CDR3 coding sequence is TGCAGCGTTCGGGGAATTAGGGACACTGAAGCTTTCTTT. As protein: CSVRGIRDTEAFF.